This entry lists 18 T cell receptor beta chains sequenced from one sample in a study of blood T cell repertoires in COVID-19. Some clones are missing from TCRdb's copy, which holds only in-frame ones; the method was immunoSEQ multiplex PCR. The sample carries about 200,000 clones, 70% to 90% recorded once. Sequenced input: peripheral blood. These receptors were taken from a man in his fifties or sixties with COVID-19, enrolled during active disease.

The gene calls are TRBV29-1 and TRBJ2-3; 8 positions match TRBD2. V lost 5 bases and J lost 4; bases outside the gene matches: 11. The CDR3 covers 15 residues. The V gene's germline CDR1 is SQVTM and CDR2 ANQGSEA. The CDR3 DNA reads as TGCAGCGTTTCGGGAGGGAGGGCCAATCCAGATACGCAGTATTTT. Encoded protein: CSVSGGRANPDTQYF.

The gene calls are TRBV9 and TRBJ1-4, with D perhaps TRBD1 (6 bases). CDR1 SGDLS and CDR2 YYNGEE come from the germline V gene. V shed 4 bases and J shed 7 bases, with 14 bases lying between them. The CDR3 is made up of 14 amino acids. The CDR3: CASSLQGRGEKLFF. The CDR3 region has the DNA TGTGCCAGCAGCTTACAGGGCCGAGGTGAAAAACTGTTTTTT.

The rearrangement links TRBV6-5 to TRBJ1-2; 9 bases agree with TRBD1. With V trimmed by 9 bases and J by 3 bases, 8 bases remained unmatched. CDR1 is MNHEY and CDR2 is SVGAGI in the germline V gene. The CDR3 spans 14 residues. CDR3 region: CASTTGGWYYGYTF. The CDR3 bases are TGTGCCAGTACCACAGGGGGCTGGTACTATGGCTACACCTTC.

The chain employs TRBV5-1 and TRBJ2-4, with D possibly TRBD1 on 5 matching bases. V lost 3 bases and J 3 bases, leaving 16 bases between the germline ends. The CDR3 is 16 residues long. CDR1 and CDR2 (germline): SGHRS, YFSETQ. The CDR3 region is CASSWGLAHVKNIQYF. CDR3 in DNA: TGCGCCAGCAGCTGGGGCCTGGCTCACGTCAAAAACATTCAGTACTTC.

This clone has only one observation. This chain uses TRBV6-4 with TRBJ2-3; TRBD1 agrees at 7 bases. CDR1 is MRHNA, CDR2 SNTAGT, per germline. J was trimmed by 8 bases and V by 1 base; bases with no gene match: 3. The CDR3 covers 13 residues. CDR3 sequence reads: CASSDLDRATQYF. CDR3 DNA sequence: TGTGCCAGCAGTGACTTAGACAGGGCTACGCAGTATTTT.

This clone was detected only a few times. The chain employs TRBV30 and TRBJ2-7; TRBD1 agrees at 9 bases. After removal of 3 bases from V and 5 bases from J, the junction contained 14 bases not matched to a gene. This CDR3 spans 16 amino acids. CDR1 GTSNPN and CDR2 SVGIG come from the germline V gene (reference sequence). This CDR3 reads CAWSPKDRGVRHEQYF. CDR3 nucleotide sequence: TGTGCCTGGAGCCCAAAGGACAGGGGTGTTCGCCACGAGCAGTACTTC.

This chain joins TRBV29-1 and TRBJ2-5; 7 bases align to TRBD1. Germline CDR1 SQVTM, CDR2 ANQGSEA. This CDR3 spans 13 amino acids. Germline trimming cut 5 bases from V and 1 base from J; bases unmatched to any gene: 4. CDR3 region: CSVSRTGQETQYF. CDR3 DNA: TGCAGCGTTTCTCGGACAGGCCAAGAGACCCAGTACTTC.

This rearrangement joins TRBV30 to TRBJ1-3; 8 nucleotides line up with TRBD1. Germline CDR1 GTSNPN, CDR2 SVGIG (reference sequence). J was trimmed by 3 bases and V by 8 bases; bases with no gene match: 3. The CDR3 has 12 amino acids. CDR3 in DNA: TGTGCCGTTGACAGGGGTGGAAACACCATATATTTT. Amino acid sequence: CAVDRGGNTIYF.

V and J are TRBV12-3 or TRBV12-4 and TRBJ1-4, with 8 bases aligning to TRBD1. The length of the CDR3 is 12 residues. V gave up 8 bases and J gave up 8 bases; unmatched junction bases: 4. The CDR3 here is CASGQGREKLFF. The CDR3 region has the DNA TGTGCCAGCGGACAGGGTCGAGAAAAACTGTTTTTT.

The rearrangement uses TRBV2 and TRBJ2-3; no clear D. This CDR3 region has 12 residues. The V gene's germline CDR1 is SNHLY and CDR2 FYNNEI. V was shortened by 11 bases and J by 2 bases, with 11 bases between the two germline ends. The CDR3 region has the DNA TGTGCCGGCCGACAACACACAGATACGCAGTATTTT. This gives the protein CAGRQHTDTQYF.

In its sample, this clone was seen a few times. The genes are TRBV3-1 (or the pseudogene TRBV3-2) and TRBJ2-1; 9 bases align to TRBD2. After removal of 4 bases from V and 8 bases from J, the junction contained 9 bases not matched to a gene. The CDR3 has 15 residues. Germline lookup yields CDR1 LGHDT and CDR2 YNNKEL (reference sequence). The CDR3 DNA reads as TGTGCCAGCAGCCTATCTAGCGGGACTCGCGATGAGCAGTTCTTC. As protein: CASSLSSGTRDEQFF.

The chain uses TRBV5-1 and TRBJ2-3; the match to TRBD2 covers 7 bases. This CDR3 is built from 16 residues. Germline CDR1 SGHRS, CDR2 YFSETQ. The trim removed 2 bases at V and 0 bases at J, leaving 6 bases unmatched. CDR3 bases: TGCGCCAGCAGCTTATCTGGACTAGTTAGCACAGATACGCAGTATTTT. Protein sequence: CASSLSGLVSTDTQYF.

This rearrangement joins TRBV29-1 to TRBJ1-6, with D possibly TRBD1 on 6 matching bases. This CDR3 comprises 13 residues. Looked up from germline, CDR1 is SQVTM and CDR2 is ANQGSEA. Trimming pared 4 bases from V and 4 bases from J, leaving 8 bases between. The CDR3 nucleotides are TGCAGCGTTGGGACAGATTATAATTCACCCCTCCACTTT. Translation: CSVGTDYNSPLHF.

The gene calls are TRBV18 and TRBJ1-5, with a possible D match to TRBD1 (5 bases). Germline CDR1 is KGHSH and CDR2 is LQKENI. V gave up 3 bases and J gave up 2 bases, with 17 bases separating them. The CDR3 has 17 amino acids. CDR3 DNA: TGTGCCAGCTCACCGACGCCAGGGTTAATTGGCAATCAGCCCCAGCATTTT. Amino acid sequence: CASSPTPGLIGNQPQHF.

V usage is TRBV6-5 and J usage is TRBJ2-7, with 7 nucleotides matching TRBD1. The trim removed 0 bases at V and 3 bases at J, leaving 2 bases unmatched. This CDR3 is 14 amino acids long. The germline V gene encodes CDR1 MNHEY and CDR2 SVGAGI. The CDR3 protein is CASSYSAGGYEQYF. In DNA form, the CDR3 reads TGTGCCAGCAGTTACTCGGCAGGGGGCTACGAGCAGTACTTC.

The chain links TRBV7-9 to TRBJ2-7; 11 nucleotides line up with TRBD2. V gave up 4 bases and J gave up 2 bases; unmatched junction bases: 4. This CDR3 has 15 amino acids. Germline lookup yields CDR1 SEHNR and CDR2 FQNEAQ (reference sequence). The CDR3 protein is CASSYGLAGTYEQYF. As DNA, the CDR3 is TGTGCCAGCAGCTATGGACTAGCGGGTACCTACGAGCAGTACTTC.

The V gene is TRBV2, the J gene TRBJ1-5; maybe TRBD1 (6 bases). CDR1 SNHLY and CDR2 FYNNEI come from the germline V gene. The germline V and J ends were trimmed by 5 bases and 3 bases, with 23 bases remaining between them. CDR3 length: 18 residues. CDR3 loop: CASSLGPTYRVINQPQHF. The DNA for the CDR3 is TGTGCCAGCAGTCTGGGCCCCACCTACAGGGTTATCAATCAGCCCCAGCATTTT.

The chain carries TRBV5-1 and TRBJ1-3; D not resolved. The V and J ends lost 2 bases and 4 bases respectively, with 13 bases between them. The CDR3 is 15 residues long. Looked up from germline, CDR1 is SGHRS and CDR2 is YFSETQ. CDR3 protein: CASSFGPGEGNTIYF. CDR3 in DNA: TGCGCCAGCAGCTTCGGACCTGGGGAGGGAAACACCATATATTTT. Supplemented by reference TRBV5-1 and TRBJ1-3, the full variable domain reads KAGVTQTPRYLIKTRGQQVTLSCSPISGHRSVSWYQQTPGQGLQFLFEYFSETQRNKGNFPGRFSGRQFSNSRSEMNVSTLELGDSALYLCASSFGPGEGNTIYFGEGSWLTVV.